This is a list of T cell receptor beta chains from one sample in a study of T cells in Graves' hyperthyroidism and ophthalmopathy. A single record per CDR3 protein comes from TCRdb applying MiXCR to the multiplex PCR reads. In the table there are some 510,000 distinct CDR3 sequences, approximately 44% of which are singletons. Specimen: peripheral blood or thyroid tissue (not recorded which). The origin of the receptors is a woman aged 18-35 years with Graves' hyperthyroidism. CDR3s include the opening cysteine and the closing phenylalanine or tryptophan. The D gene is left open where the match is weak. Clone size, where shown, is once, few, many, or a class for clones that have expanded.

V: TRBV20-1; J: TRBJ2-7; D: TRBD1; size: .; CDR3: CSASRDREPIVQYF; DNA: TGCAGTGCTTCCCGTGACAGGGAACCTATAGTGCAGTACTTC
V: TRBV10-3; J: TRBJ2-7; D: TRBD2; size: .; CDR3: CAISTTSGSSEQYF; DNA: TGTGCCATCAGTACCACTAGCGGGAGTTCCGAGCAGTACTTC
V: TRBV24-1; J: TRBJ2-7; D: .; size: .; CDR3: CATSDSARTAAPYEQYF; DNA: TGTGCCACCAGTGATTCGGCCAGGACAGCAGCACCCTACGAGCAGTACTTC
V: TRBV11-3; J: TRBJ2-7; D: .; size: .; CDR3: CASSLVALGGTDTQYF; DNA: TGTGCCAGCAGCTTAGTAGCTCTGGGGGGGACAGATACGCAGTACTTC
V: TRBV29-1; J: TRBJ2-5; D: TRBD1; size: .; CDR3: CSVARGLETQYF; DNA: TGCAGCGTCGCCAGGGGGCTGGAGACCCAGTACTTC
V: TRBV30; J: TRBJ1-3; D: .; size: .; CDR3: CACPQRSGNTIYF; DNA: TGTGCCTGCCCACAGCGCTCTGGAAACACCATATATTTT
V: TRBV11-3; J: TRBJ2-7; D: .; size: .; CDR3: CASSQTTGTTSYEQYF; DNA: TGTGCCAGCTCACAAACGACAGGGACTACCTCCTACGAGCAGTACTTC
V: TRBV24-1; J: TRBJ2-7; D: .; size: few; CDR3: CATSYLRLQGSYEQYF; DNA: TGTGCCACCAGTTACCTCCGCTTACAGGGATCCTACGAGCAGTACTTC
V: TRBV2; J: TRBJ1-2; D: .; size: many; CDR3: CASSEVGVSGGYTF; DNA: TGTGCCAGCAGTGAAGTGGGCGTCAGCGGGGGCTACACCTTC
V: TRBV19; J: TRBJ1-5; D: .; size: .; CDR3: CATNPRTGGEGNQPQHF; DNA: TGTGCCACCAACCCCCGGACCGGAGGGGAAGGCAATCAGCCCCAGCATTTT
V: TRBV2; J: TRBJ1-1; D: .; size: few; CDR3: CASSQESSAFF; DNA: TGTGCCAGCAGCCAAGAAAGTTCAGCTTTCTTT
V: TRBV7-9; J: TRBJ1-2; D: .; size: .; CDR3: CASSLVRASYGYTF; DNA: TGTGCCAGCAGCTTAGTAAGGGCTAGCTATGGCTACACCTTC
V: TRBV2; J: TRBJ2-2; D: .; size: .; CDR3: CASRPSGSTGELFF; DNA: TGTGCCAGCAGGCCGTCGGGGAGCACCGGGGAGCTGTTTTTT
V: TRBV7-9; J: TRBJ2-3; D: .; size: few; CDR3: CASTSRPSSTDTQYF; DNA: TGTGCCAGCACATCGAGGCCGTCTAGCACAGATACGCAGTATTTT
V: TRBV15; J: TRBJ1-3; D: .; size: few; CDR3: CATSRDPGFGNTIYF; DNA: TGTGCCACCAGCAGAGATCCCGGGTTTGGAAACACCATATATTTT
V: TRBV24-1; J: TRBJ2-5; D: TRBD1; size: .; CDR3: CATSDGQGRGETQYF; DNA: TGTGCCACCAGTGACGGACAGGGGCGAGGAGAGACCCAGTACTTC
V: TRBV7-9; J: TRBJ1-2; D: TRBD1; size: many; CDR3: CASSTGGWGYTF; DNA: TGTGCCAGCAGTACAGGGGGCTGGGGCTACACCTTC
V: TRBV6-5; J: TRBJ2-5; D: .; size: many; CDR3: CASIGGEETQYF; DNA: TGTGCCAGCATCGGGGGAGAAGAGACCCAGTACTTC
V: TRBV6-2/TRBV6-3; J: TRBJ2-7; D: .; size: few; CDR3: CASSYGSSARYEQYF; DNA: TGTGCCAGCAGTTACGGGTCTAGCGCCCGCTACGAGCAGTACTTC
V: TRBV15; J: TRBJ2-5; D: .; size: many; CDR3: CATGGLETQYF; DNA: TGTGCCACCGGCGGGCTGGAGACCCAGTACTTC
V: TRBV10-2; J: TRBJ2-7; D: .; size: .; CDR3: CASSPLGPPYEQYF; DNA: TGTGCCAGCAGCCCACTAGGGCCCCCCTACGAGCAGTACTTC
V: TRBV10-1; J: TRBJ2-7; D: .; size: .; CDR3: CASSPIPGVEQYF; DNA: TGCGCCAGCTCACCGATCCCAGGGGTCGAGCAGTACTTC
V: TRBV5-8; J: TRBJ1-2; D: .; size: .; CDR3: CASSLNHGYTF; DNA: TGTGCCAGCAGCTTAAACCATGGCTACACCTTC
V: TRBV7-3; J: TRBJ2-7; D: .; size: .; CDR3: CASSRTTSSYEQYF; DNA: TGTGCCAGCAGTAGGACTACGAGCTCCTACGAGCAGTACTTC
V: TRBV10-3; J: TRBJ1-5; D: TRBD1; size: .; CDR3: CASNAGTGANQPQHF; DNA: TGTGCCAGCAACGCCGGGACAGGGGCCAATCAGCCCCAGCATTTT
V: TRBV19; J: TRBJ2-2; D: .; size: .; CDR3: CAWSGSYTGELFF; DNA: TGTGCCTGGAGCGGATCCTACACCGGGGAGCTGTTTTTT
V: TRBV20-1; J: TRBJ2-5; D: TRBD2; size: once; CDR3: CSANRLAGSGETQYF; DNA: TGCAGTGCTAACCGACTAGCGGGAAGTGGGGAGACCCAGTACTTC
V: TRBV29-1; J: TRBJ1-2; D: .; size: many; CDR3: CSVEDRGKVIYGYTF; DNA: TGCAGCGTTGAAGACAGGGGTAAAGTAATCTATGGCTACACCTTC
V: TRBV20-1; J: TRBJ2-1; D: TRBD2; size: .; CDR3: CSARTSGSNEQFF; DNA: TGCAGTGCAAGGACTAGCGGGTCCAATGAGCAGTTCTTC
V: TRBV9; J: TRBJ1-1; D: .; size: many; CDR3: CASSVNSGDTEAFF; DNA: TGTGCCAGCAGCGTAAACTCAGGGGACACTGAAGCTTTCTTT
V: TRBV20-1; J: TRBJ1-2; D: .; size: .; CDR3: CSARDLSQGYTF; DNA: TGCAGTGCTAGAGACTTGTCACAGGGCTACACCTTC
V: TRBV12-3/TRBV12-4; J: TRBJ2-7; D: TRBD2; size: .; CDR3: CASSYGRVPGELYF; DNA: TGTGCCAGCTCGTACGGGAGGGTCCCCGGGGAGCTGTACTTC
V: TRBV2; J: TRBJ1-4; D: TRBD1; size: once; CDR3: CASSRDRYTEKLFF; DNA: TGTGCCAGCAGCCGGGACAGGTACACTGAAAAACTGTTTTTT
V: TRBV5-8; J: TRBJ1-1; D: .; size: .; CDR3: CASSLYGTWNTEAFF; DNA: TGTGCCAGCAGCTTGTATGGGACCTGGAACACTGAAGCTTTCTTT
V: TRBV29-1; J: TRBJ2-5; D: .; size: many; CDR3: CSVEVPGEGETQYF; DNA: TGCAGCGTTGAAGTTCCGGGAGAGGGCGAGACCCAGTACTTC
V: TRBV7-9; J: TRBJ1-1; D: .; size: .; CDR3: CASSLTVTVGNTEAFF; DNA: TGTGCCAGCAGCTTAACTGTAACAGTTGGGAACACTGAAGCTTTCTTT
V: TRBV2; J: TRBJ1-4; D: .; size: many; CDR3: CATGKLKEKLFF; DNA: TGTGCCACCGGGAAATTGAAGGAAAAACTGTTTTTT
V: TRBV15; J: TRBJ2-6; D: .; size: .; CDR3: CATSSRLGPGANVLTF; DNA: TGTGCCACCAGCAGCCGCTTGGGCCCTGGGGCCAACGTCCTGACTTTC
V: TRBV5-1; J: TRBJ1-2; D: .; size: .; CDR3: CASSLEGVEGYGYTF; DNA: TGCGCCAGCAGCTTGGAGGGGGTGGAAGGCTATGGCTACACCTTC
V: TRBV6-5; J: TRBJ1-5; D: TRBD1; size: once; CDR3: CASSLFGQGNQPQHF; DNA: TGTGCCAGCAGTTTATTTGGACAGGGCAATCAGCCCCAGCATTTT
V: TRBV10-3; J: TRBJ1-5; D: .; size: many; CDR3: CAISESQGSQPQHF; DNA: TGTGCCATCAGTGAGTCGCAGGGTAGCCAGCCCCAGCATTTT